This T cell receptor (beta chain) was sequenced during a study of blood T cell repertoires in COVID-19. Study information: In each case, the material was cDNA or gDNA derived from T cells, B-cell-depleted T cells, or PBMCs.

Original processing methods: Estimation of nucleated cell counts was performed using reference gene primer amplification. Profiled with immunoSEQ multiplex PCR; TCRdb holds only in-frame clones, not every one. Clone size and the V and J calls come from that table; the DNA yielded D and trimming. The sample has a few hundred thousand clones, approximately 93% seen once. The CDR3 loop spans 13 amino acids. Germline V lookup: CDR1 SGHDT, CDR2 YYEEEE. Trimming took 5 bases from V and 1 from J, leaving 9 bases between them. Sequencing was performed on PBMCs or T cells enriched from blood (not recorded which). This sequence was found in a woman between 40 and 50 years old who had been exposed to COVID-19. V and J are TRBV5-6 and TRBJ1-1; D not certain. The CDR3 bases are TGTGCCAGCAGATTGCGGGGGAACACTGAAGCTTTCTTT. Amino acids: CASRLRGNTEAFF.